This T cell receptor (beta chain) was captured in a study of identifying expanded T cells in peripheral blood. General study results and limits: Differentially abundant clones: roughly 1.2 between replicates, around 17 at around 14 days, 19 to 20 at four.

Germline CDR1 and CDR2: SQVTM and ANQGSEA. There are 12 residues in the CDR3. The trim removed 6 bases at V and 6 bases at J, leaving 7 bases unmatched. In regard to this clone: Its antigen is unidentified.

Measured with immunoSEQ multiplex PCR; TCRdb has only the in-frame clones, and not every one. The profile shows over 90,000 clones, approximately 86% of them singletons. Sequenced input: blood. This sequence originates from a person aged 18 to 75 in good health. V is TRBV29-1 and J is TRBJ2-7; 8 nucleotides agree with TRBD1. The CDR3 here is CSVGDRPSEQYF. The CDR3 nucleotides are TGCAGCGTGGGGGACAGGCCTAGCGAGCAGTACTTC.